Each of the 24 T cell receptor beta chains below was sequenced from the same sample in a study of OX40 agonist ivuxolimab in advanced cancers. TCRdb's table, derived via immunoSEQ multiplex PCR, lists solely in-frame clones and lacks some. The sample yields 100,000 to 150,000 clones, just under 95% seen once. The specimen comprised CD4+ or CD8+ T cells sorted from blood, sampled in a trial of the OX40 agonist ivuxolimab. These receptors were taken from an adult with an advanced solid tumor such as melanoma, head and neck, liver or kidney cancer.

The chain is built from TRBV19 and TRBJ2-1, with 7 bases lining up with TRBD1. Germline CDR1 LNHDA, CDR2 SQIVND (reference sequence). The junction had 7 bases not matched to a gene; V was cut back by 3 bases and J by 5 bases. CDR3 length equals 15 residues. The DNA of the CDR3 is TGTGCCAGTAGTATTTTGGACAGGAGTGACAATGAGCAGTTCTTC. It codes for CASSILDRSDNEQFF.

J is TRBJ1-4 and V is TRBV5-1; the D gene is possibly TRBD1 (5 bases). CDR1 SGHRS and CDR2 YFSETQ come from the germline V gene. V lost 4 bases, J lost 7 bases, and 17 bases lay in between. The CDR3 spans 15 residues. CDR3 DNA sequence: TGCGCCAGCAGCCCTCCTGGGGGGTTGGGTGAAAAACTGTTTTTT. Its translation is CASSPPGGLGEKLFF. The full variable domain, rest sourced from reference TRBV5-1 and TRBJ1-4, is KAGVTQTPRYLIKTRGQQVTLSCSPISGHRSVSWYQQTPGQGLQFLFEYFSETQRNKGNFPGRFSGRQFSNSRSEMNVSTLELGDSALYLCASSPPGGLGEKLFFGSGTQLSVL.

This chain links TRBV11-2 with TRBJ1-6; D not certain. V was cut by 3 bases and J by 7 bases, with 16 bases left in between. The CDR3 contains 16 residues. Germline lookup yields CDR1 SGHAT and CDR2 FQNNGV. CDR3 loop: CASSFHLGSGNSPLHF. The CDR3 DNA is TGTGCCAGCAGCTTCCATTTGGGGTCTGGGAATTCACCCCTCCACTTT.

The chain combines TRBV7-9 with TRBJ1-6, with TRBD1 as a possible D gene (5 bases). Trimming pared 7 bases from V and 2 bases from J, leaving 9 bases between. Germline assignment: CDR1 SEHNR and CDR2 FQNEAQ (reference sequence). The CDR3 extends over 14 amino acids. The CDR3 spells CASTGETYNSPLHF. The CDR3 DNA follows: TGTGCCAGCACGGGGGAAACCTATAATTCACCCCTCCACTTT.

The chain joins TRBV7-2 to TRBJ2-5; D is possibly TRBD2 (6 bases). V was clipped by 5 bases and J by 0 bases, with 19 bases between them. CDR3 size: 17 residues. CDR1 and CDR2 (germline): SGHTA, FQGNSA. This chain's CDR3 is CASSHPGGRTYQETQYF. Here the CDR3 DNA reads TGTGCCAGCAGCCACCCCGGGGGTAGGACCTACCAAGAGACCCAGTACTTC.

V is TRBV9 and J is TRBJ1-3; D is unresolved. The germline V gene has CDR1 SGDLS and CDR2 YYNGEE. The CDR3 spans 16 residues. Trimming shortened V by 0 bases and J by 4 bases, and 14 bases separated the two germline ends. CDR3 DNA: TGTGCCAGCAGCGTAGGGCTTTCTGAAGGCGGAAACACCATATATTTT. Encoded protein: CASSVGLSEGGNTIYF.

The V call is TRBV11-3, the J call TRBJ2-1, with D perhaps being TRBD1 or TRBD2 (5 bases each). Germline values: CDR1 SGHNT, CDR2 YENEEA. This CDR3 contains 14 residues. The germline V and J ends were trimmed by 4 bases and 12 bases, with 19 bases remaining between them. The CDR3 is CASSSLLSRGVQFF. CDR3 in DNA: TGTGCCAGCAGCTCCCTGCTCTCTAGAGGGGTGCAGTTCTTC.

This clone appeared once. The rearrangement links TRBV6-5 to TRBJ1-3; no clear D. V shed 0 bases and J shed 2 bases, with 11 bases lying between them. CDR3 length: 16 amino acids. Germline V gives CDR1 MNHEY, CDR2 SVGAGI. CDR3 nucleotides: TGTGCCAGCAGTTACTCTGGGGATTCGACTGGAAACACCATATATTTT. Translating it yields CASSYSGDSTGNTIYF.

J is TRBJ2-1 and V is TRBV6-1; D gene ambiguous. Trimming took 5 bases from V and 10 from J, leaving 9 bases between them. This CDR3 has 11 amino acids. Germline assignment: CDR1 MNHNS and CDR2 SASEGT. The CDR3 DNA sequence: TGTGCCAGCAGTTCCTCGCGCGAGCAGTTCTTC. Amino acids: CASSSSREQFF.

V gene TRBV27 combines with J gene TRBJ2-4, with 7 bases fitting TRBD2. This CDR3 is 18 amino acids long. Germline CDR1 MNHEY, CDR2 SMNVEV (reference sequence). J lost 1 base, V lost 1 base, and 10 bases had no gene match. CDR3: CASSLWGGRVGAKNIQYF. CDR3 DNA sequence: TGTGCCAGCAGTTTATGGGGCGGGAGAGTCGGGGCCAAAAACATTCAGTACTTC.

There are a few counts of this clone. The chain employs TRBV7-3 and TRBJ1-2, with TRBD1 matching 10 bases. The junction had 10 bases not matched to a gene; V was cut back by 4 bases and J by 11 bases. This CDR3 is built from 14 residues. Germline CDR1 is SGHTA and CDR2 is FQGTGA. This CDR3 reads CASSSPGTGVAYTF. CDR3 DNA sequence: TGTGCCAGCAGCTCCCCCGGGACAGGGGTGGCGTACACCTTC.

This clone was detected once. This chain uses TRBV30 with TRBJ2-1; TRBD2 aligns across 12 bases. V lost 5 bases, J lost 9 bases, and 8 bases stayed unmatched. CDR3 length: 14 residues. Per germline, CDR1 GTSNPN and CDR2 SVGIG (reference sequence). CDR3 sequence (DNA): TGTGCCTGGCGCCCTAGCGGGAGGGCCGGTGAGCAGTTCTTC. As protein: CAWRPSGRAGEQFF.

V and J are TRBV19 and TRBJ1-3; TRBD1 might be the D (6 bases). There are 16 residues in the CDR3. Germline assignment: CDR1 LNHDA and CDR2 SQIVND (reference sequence). The germline V and J ends were trimmed by 7 bases and 2 bases, with 18 bases remaining between them. DNA for the CDR3: TGTGCCAGTACCGGGGGGGCGTATATTACTGGAAACACCATATATTTT. Encoded protein: CASTGGAYITGNTIYF.

The chain links TRBV7-8 to TRBJ1-2; D may be TRBD1 (6 bases). V dropped 1 base and J dropped 5 bases, with 11 bases sitting between them. The CDR3 is made up of 14 amino acids. The germline V gene encodes CDR1 SGHVS and CDR2 FQNEAQ. CDR3 amino acids: CASSLDRTAYGYTF. In DNA form, the CDR3 reads TGTGCCAGCAGCTTAGATCGGACAGCTTATGGCTACACCTTC.

This chain connects TRBV28 to TRBJ2-7; D is unresolved. Germline V gene lookup returns CDR1 MDHEN and CDR2 SYDVKM. The CDR3 spans 16 residues. V was trimmed by 3 bases and J by 2 bases, leaving 17 bases between them. The CDR3 region is CASSFISRRFAYEQYF. As DNA, the CDR3 is TGTGCCAGCAGTTTCATTTCGAGAAGGTTCGCCTACGAGCAGTACTTC. Combining the CDR3 with reference TRBV28 and TRBJ2-7 gives the whole variable domain DVKVTQSSRYLVKRTGEKVFLECVQDMDHENMFWYRQDPGLGLRLIYFSYDVKMKEKGDIPEGYSVSREKKERFSLILESASTNQTSMYLCASSFISRRFAYEQYFGPGTRLTVT.

This chain connects TRBV11-2 to TRBJ1-5, with no clear D. Germline CDR1 SGHAT, CDR2 FQNNGV. Trimming took off 3 bases at V and 4 bases at J, with 10 bases between the two ends. CDR3 length equals 14 residues. CDR3 amino acids: CASSFTWNNQPQHF. The CDR3 bases are TGTGCCAGCAGCTTTACTTGGAATAATCAGCCCCAGCATTTT.

The rearrangement links TRBV7-2 to TRBJ2-2; 12 bases line up with TRBD2. Germline CDR1 and CDR2: SGHTA and FQGNSA. V shed 6 bases, J shed 6 bases, and the junction held 8 bases outside the gene matches. This CDR3 contains 16 residues. CDR3 protein: CASRMTSGSVAGELFF. The CDR3 DNA reads TGTGCCAGCAGGATGACTAGCGGGAGCGTCGCCGGGGAGCTGTTTTTT.

The CDR3 here is CASSTGQRSNQPQHF. The CDR3 DNA is TGTGCCAGCAGCACCGGACAGAGGAGCAATCAGCCCCAGCATTTT. The rearrangement joins TRBV28 to TRBJ1-5; a possible D gene is TRBD1 (6 bases). Germline assignment: CDR1 MDHEN and CDR2 SYDVKM. V gave up 6 bases and J gave up 1 base, with 13 bases separating them. The CDR3 spans 15 residues.

The rearrangement joins TRBV6-1 to TRBJ2-7, with TRBD2 matching over 9 bases. The CDR3 sequence is 18 residues long. Germline V gives CDR1 MNHNS, CDR2 SASEGT. V lost 4 bases, J lost 2 bases, and 15 bases stayed unmatched. The CDR3 spells CASSGTIPGLARPYEQYF. CDR3 sequence (DNA): TGTGCCAGCAGTGGCACCATCCCCGGACTAGCGCGACCCTACGAGCAGTACTTC.

The sample holds a few counts of this clone. The chain couples TRBV11-3 to TRBJ1-1; D is ambiguous. Trimming left V 9 bases short and J 6 bases short, with 11 bases between. Germline V CDR1 and CDR2: SGHNT, YENEEA. This CDR3 comprises 11 residues. CDR3 residues: CASGVGAEAFF. CDR3 nucleotides: TGTGCCAGTGGGGTGGGCGCTGAAGCTTTCTTT.

This chain links TRBV28 with TRBJ1-2, with a possible D match to TRBD1 (6 bases). The germline V gene encodes CDR1 MDHEN and CDR2 SYDVKM. Between the trimmed V and J ends, which lost 7 bases and 4 bases, there was a span of 16 bases. CDR3 size: 14 residues. The CDR3 DNA reads TGTGCCAGCACCCTGGGGGGGGCCGGCTATGGCTACACCTTC. Its translation is CASTLGGAGYGYTF.

The gene calls are TRBV10-1 and TRBJ2-1, with a weak D call TRBD2 (6 bases). The CDR3 loop spans 16 amino acids. The V gene lost 0 bases and the J gene lost 4 bases, with 13 bases spanning the gap. The germline gives CDR1 WNHNN, CDR2 SYGVQD (reference sequence). The CDR3 sequence: CASSESVADLYNEQFF. In DNA, the CDR3 is TGCGCCAGCAGTGAGTCTGTAGCGGACTTATACAATGAGCAGTTCTTC.

This clone was counted once. This chain connects TRBV5-1 to TRBJ2-1; the D gene could be TRBD1 or TRBD2 (6 bases each). This CDR3 comprises 15 residues. V lost 4 bases to trimming and J lost 6 bases, with 17 bases between them. Germline V CDR1 and CDR2: SGHRS, YFSETQ. The DNA for the CDR3 is TGCGCCAGCAGCCCAATTACGGGGGCTATCAATGAGCAGTTCTTC. This translates into CASSPITGAINEQFF.

This chain connects TRBV9 to TRBJ2-7; TRBD2 agrees at 13 bases. This CDR3 has 14 residues. V shed 6 bases, J shed 3 bases, and the junction held 3 bases outside the gene matches. CDR1 is SGDLS, CDR2 YYNGEE, per germline. CDR3 sequence: CASTRTSGSYEQYF. CDR3 nucleotide sequence: TGTGCCAGCACCAGGACTAGCGGGAGCTACGAGCAGTACTTC. Variable domain in full (rest from reference TRBV9 and TRBJ2-7): DSGVTQTPKHLITATGQRVTLRCSPRSGDLSVYWYQQSLDQGLQFLIQYYNGEERAKGNILERFSAQQFPDLHSELNLSSLELGDSALYFCASTRTSGSYEQYFGPGTRLTVT.